This TCR beta chain was found in a study of T cell responses to AZD1222 COVID-19 vaccine. Study conclusions and caveats: Repertoires were obtained only post-peak T cell response.

In regard to this clone: Antigen: not known.

Trimming at V came to 4 bases and at J to 3 bases, leaving 6 bases not matched to a gene. Germline V gene sequence: CDR1 MNHEY, CDR2 SVGAGI. This CDR3 comprises 15 residues. Profiling relied on immunoSEQ multiplex PCR, and the TCRdb table lists in-frame clones only, not all of them. The data contain 150,000 or so clones, around 85% of them singletons. This sequence originates from an adult in good health. The sample consisted of peripheral blood, taken on day 0 of MenACWY control vaccination. The chain couples TRBV6-5 to TRBJ1-3, with 7 positions matching TRBD1. Written as DNA, the CDR3 is TGTGCCAGCAGTTCGGCCCGGGACAGTGGAAACACCATATATTTT. Protein sequence: CASSSARDSGNTIYF.